The 8 T cell receptor beta chains below all came from one sample that was sequenced in a study of regulatory T cells in long-lasting Graves disease. Researchers made TCR beta libraries by using iRepertoire HTBI primers and running Arm-PCR on CDR3 regions. TCRdb independently ran MiXCR on the multiplex PCR reads; one entry per CDR3 protein. The table includes fewer than 550,000 distinct CDR3 sequences, roughly a sixth detected once. This sample's time point: newly diagnosed GD, antithyroid drugs for less than 3 months. With RNA extracted from PBMCs as input, the TCR library was made. These data were also reused for a study on T cells in Graves' hyperthyroidism and ophthalmopathy.

Specimen: peripheral blood mononuclear cells (PBMCs), collected at new diagnosis, from a patient treated with antithyroid drugs. Receptor source: a woman aged 40-60 years with Graves disease.

This clonotype was observed a handful of times. The V gene is TRBV19, the J gene TRBJ1-1; D call uncertain. Trimming cost V 4 bases and J 2 bases, with 11 bases left between them. The CDR3 runs 14 residues. Germline CDR1 and CDR2: LNHDA and SQIVND (reference sequence). The CDR3 nucleotides read TGTGCCAGTAGTAACTTTTGGGGAAACACTGAAGCTTTCTTT. Amino acid sequence: CASSNFWGNTEAFF.

This clonotype was found many times. V gene TRBV27 combines with J gene TRBJ2-3; the D gene is possibly TRBD1 (5 bases). V was clipped by 11 bases and J by 4 bases, with 19 bases between them. The length of the CDR3 is 14 residues. Germline CDR1 reads MNHEY; CDR2 reads SMNVEV (reference sequence). CDR3 protein: CAAQASGLADTQYF. For the CDR3, the DNA is TGTGCCGCCCAAGCATCAGGGTTGGCAGATACGCAGTATTTT.

This clonotype was counted ten times or more. The CDR3 DNA follows: TGTGCCAGCTCACCAGCCAACGGATTCAATCAGCCCCAGCATTTT. Translated, it gives CASSPANGFNQPQHF. The V and J genes are TRBV18 and TRBJ1-5, with no clear D. Per germline, CDR1 KGHSH and CDR2 LQKENI. Trimming took 2 bases from V and 3 from J, leaving 11 bases between them. The CDR3 contains 15 residues. Full variable domain (remainder filled in from reference TRBV18 and TRBJ1-5): NAGVMQNPRHLVRRRGQEARLRCSPMKGHSHVYWYRQLPEEGLKFMVYLQKENIIDESGMPKERFSAEFPKEGPSILRIQQVVRGDSAAYFCASSPANGFNQPQHFGDGTRLSIL.

In this sample, this clonotype turned up many times. The V and J genes are TRBV12-3 or TRBV12-4 and TRBJ2-7, with D tentatively TRBD1 (6 bases). Trimming stripped 8 bases from V and 5 bases from J, with 13 bases between. This CDR3 is built from 12 residues. The CDR3 DNA reads TGTGCCAGCGGAAACAGGGTTGACGAGCAGTACTTC. Protein: CASGNRVDEQYF.

This clonotype was recorded a few times. The rearrangement links TRBV30 to TRBJ1-4; tentative D call: TRBD1 (6 bases). The ends were cut back, 4 bases at V and 8 bases at J, with 14 bases in the middle. This CDR3 comprises 13 residues. Germline CDR1 GTSNPN, CDR2 SVGIG (reference sequence). In DNA, the CDR3 is TGTGCCTGGAACACAGGGTATAAGGAAAAACTGTTTTTT. This encodes CAWNTGYKEKLFF.

This clonotype has only a few counts. V is TRBV27 and J is TRBJ2-2, with 12 nucleotides matching TRBD2. J was trimmed by 5 bases and V by 5 bases; bases with no gene match: 6. The germline V gene encodes CDR1 MNHEY and CDR2 SMNVEV (reference sequence). The CDR3 is 16 amino acids. This CDR3 is CASSPLAGGDTGELFF. The CDR3 region has the DNA TGTGCCAGCAGTCCGCTAGCGGGGGGGGATACCGGGGAGCTGTTTTTT.

This clonotype was counted at least ten times. CDR3 nucleotides: TGTGCCAGCAGGGACTGGGAGACCCAGTACTTC. Residues: CASRDWETQYF. The rearrangement links TRBV6-1 to TRBJ2-5; a possible D gene is TRBD2 (5 bases). Trimming removed 6 bases at V and 5 bases at J, with 7 bases between. Germline V lookup: CDR1 MNHNS, CDR2 SASEGT. The CDR3 has 11 residues.

There are a few counts of this clonotype. The chain has TRBV4-1 and TRBJ2-7; D unclear. The CDR3 covers 13 residues. Trimming removed 2 bases at V and 4 bases at J, with 9 bases between. CDR1 and CDR2 (germline): MGHRA, YSYEKL. The CDR3 bases are TGCGCCAGCAGCCAATTGGTCGGATACGAGCAGTACTTC. Protein sequence: CASSQLVGYEQYF.